Listed below are T cell receptor beta chains from one sample, sequenced in a study of cytomegalovirus exposure and HLA in healthy donors. Assay used: immunoSEQ multiplex PCR; TCRdb lists only in-frame clones, some missing. The sample has 100,000 to 130,000 clones, 70% to 85% seen once; the top ten hold around 3%. Sequenced material: PBMCs. The source is a woman aged 18-29 years in good health and CMV-seronegative. The CDR3 runs from the conserved cysteine through the conserved F or W. The D gene is left open where the match is weak. Clone size is shown for a subset of rows, as once, few, many or a class of expanded clone.

CDR3 length | D gene | J gene | V gene | clone size | CDR3 protein | CDR3 DNA
14 | NA | TRBJ1-3 | TRBV15 | NA | CATSRDPSGNTIYF | TGTGCCACCAGCAGAGATCCATCTGGAAACACCATATATTTT
16 | NA | TRBJ2-3 | TRBV7-9 | NA | CASSLVRGIGQDTQYF | TGTGCCAGCAGCTTAGTTCGGGGGATTGGACAAGATACGCAGTATTTT
14 | NA | TRBJ2-7 | TRBV14 | once | CASSQDRGPYEQYF | TGTGCCAGCAGCCAAGATCGGGGTCCCTACGAGCAGTACTTC
14 | NA | TRBJ2-7 | TRBV19 | NA | CASSIMGPTDEQYF | TGTGCCAGTAGTATTATGGGGCCGACGGACGAGCAGTACTTC
12 | TRBD2 | TRBJ2-7 | TRBV5-1 | NA | CASSWEGYEQYF | TGCGCCAGCAGCTGGGAGGGCTACGAGCAGTACTTC
17 | NA | TRBJ2-1 | TRBV1 | NA | CTSSLGTSGNFYNEQFF | TGCACCAGCAGCCTCGGGACTAGCGGGAACTTCTACAATGAGCAGTTCTTC
14 | NA | TRBJ1-4 | TRBV10-3 | NA | CAISEYATNEKLFF | TGTGCCATCAGTGAATATGCAACTAATGAAAAACTGTTTTTT
15 | NA | TRBJ1-1 | TRBV6-6 | once | CASSYSPGLGTEAFF | TGTGCCAGCAGTTACTCGCCAGGGCTCGGAACTGAAGCTTTCTTT
15 | NA | TRBJ1-1 | TRBV1 | NA | CTSSQEAGQGAEAFF | TGCACCAGCAGCCAAGAGGCAGGACAGGGGGCTGAAGCTTTCTTT
14 | NA | TRBJ1-4 | TRBV6-1 | few | CASSVRESNEKLFF | TGTGCCAGCAGTGTCCGGGAGTCTAATGAAAAACTGTTTTTT
13 | NA | TRBJ1-2 | TRBV6-1 | NA | CAAGAAGGYGYTF | TGTGCCGCGGGGGCCGCAGGTGGCTATGGCTACACCTTC
15 | TRBD1 | TRBJ1-5 | TRBV19 | NA | CASSTETGSTQPQHF | TGTGCCAGTAGTACCGAGACAGGGTCAACTCAGCCCCAGCATTTT
13 | NA | TRBJ2-5 | TRBV19 | NA | CASRAGVIETQYF | TGTGCCAGTAGGGCCGGAGTGATAGAGACCCAGTACTTC
14 | TRBD1 | TRBJ2-2 | TRBV7-9 | NA | CASSSDRVISGLFF | TGTGCCAGCAGCTCGGACAGGGTAATCAGTGGGCTGTTTTTT
15 | TRBD1 | TRBJ1-2 | TRBV13 | NA | CASSSRDRGEYGYTF | TGTGCCAGCAGCTCACGCGACAGGGGGGAATATGGCTACACCTTC
13 | NA | TRBJ2-7 | TRBV5-1 | many | CASSDGLAYEQYF | TGCGCCAGCAGCGACGGACTCGCCTACGAGCAGTACTTC